One sample yielded the 14 T cell receptor beta chains listed below, sequenced in a study of blood T cell repertoires in COVID-19. The repertoire was sequenced with immunoSEQ multiplex PCR; TCRdb's copy has only in-frame clones and lacks some. This sample has approximately 300,000 clones; more than 90% occur once, and the top ten carry around 3.9%. Sequenced sample: PBMCs or T cells enriched from blood (not recorded which). All receptors come from a woman in her thirties who had been exposed to COVID-19.

The V and J genes are TRBV5-1 and TRBJ2-7; D possibly corresponds to TRBD2 (5 bases). The CDR3 is 14 amino acids. Trimming stripped 1 base from V and 1 base from J, with 9 bases between. CDR1 is SGHRS and CDR2 is YFSETQ in the germline V gene. CDR3 nucleotide sequence: TGCGCCAGCAGCTTGCGCTCGGGATCCTACGAGCAGTACTTC. Its protein product is CASSLRSGSYEQYF.

This clone appeared a few times. The genes are TRBV2 and TRBJ1-6; TRBD1 is a possible D gene (5 bases). The CDR3 extends over 14 amino acids. Germline-derived CDR1 and CDR2 are SNHLY and FYNNEI. The germline V and J ends were trimmed by 2 bases and 11 bases, with 13 bases remaining between them. The CDR3: CASSEIVIGAPLHF. CDR3 sequence (DNA): TGTGCCAGCAGTGAAATCGTGATAGGGGCACCCCTCCACTTT.

V usage is TRBV11-3 and J usage is TRBJ2-1, with a weak D call TRBD1 (6 bases). V lost 1 base to trimming and J lost 1 base, with 11 bases between them. The CDR3 consists of 16 residues. The V gene's germline CDR1 is SGHNT and CDR2 YENEEA. The chain's CDR3 is CASSLGGTLSYNEQFF. CDR3 sequence (DNA): TGTGCCAGCAGCTTAGGGGGGACATTATCCTACAATGAGCAGTTCTTC.

The V gene is TRBV5-4, the J gene TRBJ2-3; D call uncertain. CDR1 is SGHNT and CDR2 is YYREEE in the germline V gene (reference sequence). The ends were cut back, 1 base at V and 0 bases at J, with 9 bases in the middle. This CDR3 contains 15 residues. CDR3 in amino acids: CASSLKATSTDTQYF. The CDR3 DNA sequence: TGTGCCAGCAGCTTGAAGGCGACTAGCACAGATACGCAGTATTTT.

The chain employs TRBV9 and TRBJ1-2, with D perhaps matching TRBD1 (5 bases). CDR1 SGDLS and CDR2 YYNGEE come from the germline V gene. Deletions cut 4 bases from V and 8 bases from J, with 12 bases between. CDR3 length equals 12 residues. The CDR3 DNA is TGTGCCAGCAGCCTAAGGGGTCGAGGCTACACCTTC. Translated, it gives CASSLRGRGYTF.

The count of this clone is one. V is TRBV11-2 and J is TRBJ1-2; D gene uncertain. The CDR3 is 13 residues long. Per germline, CDR1 SGHAT and CDR2 FQNNGV. V lost 3 bases, J lost 0 bases, and 5 bases lay in between. CDR3 residues: CASSFQTNYGYTF. The CDR3 nucleotides are TGTGCCAGCAGCTTCCAGACTAACTATGGCTACACCTTC. The variable domain in full, completed from reference TRBV11-2 and TRBJ1-2, reads EAGVAQSPRYKIIEKRQSVAFWCNPISGHATLYWYQQILGQGPKLLIQFQNNGVVDDSQLPKDRFSAERLKGVDSTLKIQPAKLEDSAVYLCASSFQTNYGYTFGSGTRLTVV.

J is TRBJ1-2 and V is TRBV6-1; tentative D call: TRBD1 (6 bases). Trimming pared 4 bases from V and 3 bases from J, leaving 18 bases between. Germline-derived CDR1 and CDR2 are MNHNS and SASEGT. The CDR3 length is 16 residues. The CDR3 region has the DNA TGTGCCAGCAGTGCCCTTGGGGGGGGCAAACACTATGGCTACACCTTC. Amino acids: CASSALGGGKHYGYTF.

The rearrangement uses TRBV15 and TRBJ2-5; TRBD1 agrees at 7 bases. The trim removed 0 bases at V and 1 base at J, leaving 8 bases unmatched. There are 17 residues in the CDR3. CDR1 and CDR2 from the germline V gene are LNHNV and YYDKDF (reference sequence). The CDR3 region has the DNA TGTGCCACCAGCAGAGATCAACAGGGGATCACCCAAGAGACCCAGTACTTC. Amino acid sequence: CATSRDQQGITQETQYF.

The rearrangement uses TRBV7-2 and TRBJ1-2; D is ambiguous. Trimming removed 5 bases at V and 1 base at J, with 14 bases between. Germline CDR1 is SGHTA and CDR2 is FQGNSA. This CDR3 has 15 amino acids. The CDR3 DNA reads as TGTGCCAGCAGCCTATCCAGACTCCTTAACTATGGCTACACCTTC. Amino acids: CASSLSRLLNYGYTF.

V gene TRBV27 combines with J gene TRBJ1-2; 7 bases match TRBD1. The CDR3 contains 15 residues. Trimming cost V 6 bases and J 5 bases; bases outside gene matches: 12. CDR1 and CDR2 (germline): MNHEY, SMNVEV (reference sequence). For the CDR3, the DNA is TGTGCCAGCAGACCACTAGACAGGGCCACTTATGGCTACACCTTC. It yields the protein CASRPLDRATYGYTF.

This chain connects TRBV5-1 to TRBJ1-1; D might be TRBD1 (5 bases). This CDR3 region has 15 residues. The germline V gene encodes CDR1 SGHRS and CDR2 YFSETQ. Trimming took off 0 bases at V and 6 bases at J, with 15 bases between the two ends. CDR3 sequence: CASSLASQGSPEAFF. The CDR3 nucleotides read TGCGCCAGCAGCTTGGCAAGCCAGGGATCGCCTGAAGCTTTCTTT.

This chain uses TRBV10-3 with TRBJ2-7, with D possibly being TRBD1 (5 bases). The germline V gene has CDR1 ENHRY and CDR2 SYGVKD. V was trimmed by 6 bases and J by 2 bases, leaving 11 bases between them. The CDR3 is 13 amino acids. This CDR3 is CAISDSSTYEQYF. Written as DNA, the CDR3 is TGTGCCATCAGCGACAGTTCTACCTACGAGCAGTACTTC.

The chain employs TRBV11-2 and TRBJ1-2; D is perhaps TRBD1 (6 bases). Per the germline V gene, CDR1 is SGHAT and CDR2 is FQNNGV. CDR3 size: 13 residues. The V and J ends lost 4 bases and 4 bases respectively, with 10 bases between them. CDR3 residues: CASSSTGPYGYTF. The CDR3 DNA sequence: TGTGCCAGCAGCTCCACAGGGCCCTATGGCTACACCTTC.

This chain joins TRBV7-9 and TRBJ1-1; tentatively, D is TRBD1 (5 bases). CDR1 SEHNR and CDR2 FQNEAQ come from the germline V gene (reference sequence). V was pared by 3 bases and J by 5 bases, with 13 bases between. The CDR3 covers 14 residues. The CDR3: CASSFGGWRTEAFF. CDR3 sequence (DNA): TGTGCCAGCAGCTTTGGGGGGTGGAGAACTGAAGCTTTCTTT.